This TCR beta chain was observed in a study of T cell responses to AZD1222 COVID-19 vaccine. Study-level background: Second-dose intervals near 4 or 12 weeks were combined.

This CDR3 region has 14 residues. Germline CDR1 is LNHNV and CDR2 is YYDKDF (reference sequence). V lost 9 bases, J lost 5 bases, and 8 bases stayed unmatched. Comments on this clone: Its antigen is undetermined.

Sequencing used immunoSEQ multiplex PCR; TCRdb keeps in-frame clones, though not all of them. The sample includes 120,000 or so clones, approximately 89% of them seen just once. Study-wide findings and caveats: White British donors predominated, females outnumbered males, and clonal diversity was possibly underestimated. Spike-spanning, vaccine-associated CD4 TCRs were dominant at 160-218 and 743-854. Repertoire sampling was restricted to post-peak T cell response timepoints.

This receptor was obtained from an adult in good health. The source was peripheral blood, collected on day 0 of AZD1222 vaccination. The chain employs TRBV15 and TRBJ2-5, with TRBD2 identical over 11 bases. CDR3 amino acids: CATRLAGRRETQYF. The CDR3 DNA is TGTGCCACGCGACTAGCGGGGAGGAGGGAGACCCAGTACTTC.